This entry lists 5 T cell receptor beta chains sequenced from one sample in a study of shared clonotypes between healthy human individuals. Only in-frame clones appear in the TCRdb table, and some are missing; sequencing was by immunoSEQ multiplex PCR. This table holds 550,000 to 850,000 clones, approximately 79% found once. Material: memory CD4+ T cells sorted from blood. Specified subset: CD45RA-negative fraction. These receptors originate from a woman in her 30s in good health.

This chain links TRBV19 with TRBJ1-4; 10 bases are a match to TRBD1. Germline CDR1 LNHDA, CDR2 SQIVND (reference sequence). The CDR3 has 14 amino acids. J lost 8 bases, V lost 8 bases, and 8 bases had no gene match. For the CDR3, the DNA is TGTGCCAGTTCCATTGACAGGGGGCAAGAAAAACTGTTTTTT. Protein sequence: CASSIDRGQEKLFF.

The chain has TRBV19 and TRBJ2-1; D may be TRBD1 (6 bases). Deletions cut 3 bases from V and 3 bases from J, with 9 bases between. The CDR3 length is 14 residues. Germline V gene data show CDR1 as LNHDA and CDR2 as SQIVND (reference sequence). The CDR3 DNA reads as TGTGCCAGTAGTATCCCAGGGGACTACAATGAGCAGTTCTTC. Translating it yields CASSIPGDYNEQFF.

The chain employs TRBV9 and TRBJ2-7, with 7 bases lining up with TRBD2. Trimming cost V 0 bases and J 3 bases; bases outside gene matches: 9. The germline V gene has CDR1 SGDLS and CDR2 YYNGEE. CDR3 length: 16 residues. Here the CDR3 DNA reads TGTGCCAGCAGCGTAGCTTTGACTAGCCAGGGCTACGAGCAGTACTTC. Protein sequence: CASSVALTSQGYEQYF. The full variable domain, its missing parts supplied by reference TRBV9 and TRBJ2-7, is DSGVTQTPKHLITATGQRVTLRCSPRSGDLSVYWYQQSLDQGLQFLIQYYNGEERAKGNILERFSAQQFPDLHSELNLSSLELGDSALYFCASSVALTSQGYEQYFGPGTRLTVT.

In its sample, this clone was seen a few times. The rearrangement links TRBV5-1 to TRBJ2-7; D perhaps matches TRBD1 (6 bases). This CDR3 has 16 amino acids. V was clipped by 5 bases and J by 3 bases, with 21 bases between them. CDR1 is SGHRS, CDR2 YFSETQ, per germline. For the CDR3, the DNA is TGCGCCAGCAGATATACACTAGGGACACCTTTCTACGAGCAGTACTTC. This sequence encodes CASRYTLGTPFYEQYF.

J is TRBJ1-5 and V is TRBV21-1. TRBV21-1 is given as a pseudogene. CDR3 size: 15 residues. DNA of the CDR3: TGTGCCAGCAGACGCGGATTGAATAGCAATCAGCCCCAGCATTTT. Translated: CASRRGLNSNQPQHF.